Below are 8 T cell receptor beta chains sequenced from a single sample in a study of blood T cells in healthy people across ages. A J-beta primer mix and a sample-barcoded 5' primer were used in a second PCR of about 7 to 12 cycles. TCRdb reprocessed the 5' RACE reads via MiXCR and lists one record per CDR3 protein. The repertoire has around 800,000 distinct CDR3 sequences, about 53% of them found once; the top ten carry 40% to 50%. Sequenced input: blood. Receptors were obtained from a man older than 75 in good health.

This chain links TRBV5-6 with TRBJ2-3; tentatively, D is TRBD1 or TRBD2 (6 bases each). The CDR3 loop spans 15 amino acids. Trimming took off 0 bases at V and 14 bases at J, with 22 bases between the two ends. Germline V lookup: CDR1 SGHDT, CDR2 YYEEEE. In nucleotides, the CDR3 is TGTGCCAGCAGCTTGGCCCTTCGGGGGCACAGATACGCGTATTTT. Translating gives CASSLALRGHRYAYF.

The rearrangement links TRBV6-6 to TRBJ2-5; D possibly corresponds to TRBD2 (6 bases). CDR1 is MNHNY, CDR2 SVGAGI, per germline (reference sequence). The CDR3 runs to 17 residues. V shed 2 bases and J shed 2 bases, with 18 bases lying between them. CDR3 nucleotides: TGTGCCAGCAGTTACAATCTTTGGGGGGATGCACAAGAGACCCAGTACTTC. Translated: CASSYNLWGDAQETQYF.

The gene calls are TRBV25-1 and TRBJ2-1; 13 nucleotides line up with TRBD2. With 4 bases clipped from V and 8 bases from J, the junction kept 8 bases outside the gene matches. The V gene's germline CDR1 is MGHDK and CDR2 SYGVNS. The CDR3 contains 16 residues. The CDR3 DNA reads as TGTGCCAGCAGTGGGTGGACTAGCGGGAGTAAGGATGAGCAGTTCTTC. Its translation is CASSGWTSGSKDEQFF.

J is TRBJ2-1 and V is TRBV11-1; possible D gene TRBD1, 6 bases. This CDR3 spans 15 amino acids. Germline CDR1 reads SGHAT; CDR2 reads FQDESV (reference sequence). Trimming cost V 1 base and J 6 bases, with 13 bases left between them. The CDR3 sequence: CASSLGKLQGNEQFF. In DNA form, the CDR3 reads TGTGCCAGCAGCTTAGGGAAGTTACAGGGCAATGAGCAGTTCTTC.

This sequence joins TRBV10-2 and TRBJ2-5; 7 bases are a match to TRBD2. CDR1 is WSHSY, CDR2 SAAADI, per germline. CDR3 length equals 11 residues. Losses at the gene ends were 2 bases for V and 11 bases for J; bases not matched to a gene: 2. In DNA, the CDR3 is TGCGCCAGCAGTGAGCGGCGGGAGCAGTACTTC. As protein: CASSERREQYF.

CDR3: CASSEPSTGLNSPLHF. The CDR3 DNA reads as TGTGCCAGCAGCGAGCCCTCGACAGGGTTAAATTCACCCCTCCACTTT. The chain combines TRBV9 with TRBJ1-6, with 7 nucleotides matching TRBD1. The CDR3 extends over 16 amino acids. Losses at the gene ends were 3 bases for V and 7 bases for J; bases not matched to a gene: 10. Germline CDR1 reads SGDLS; CDR2 reads YYNGEE.

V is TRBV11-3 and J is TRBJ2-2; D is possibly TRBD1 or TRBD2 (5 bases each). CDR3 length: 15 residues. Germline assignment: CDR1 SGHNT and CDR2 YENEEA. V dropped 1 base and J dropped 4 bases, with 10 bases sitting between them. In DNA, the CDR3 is TGTGCCAGCAGCTTAGCGGGGCCGGTCACCGGGGAGCTGTTTTTT. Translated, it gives CASSLAGPVTGELFF.

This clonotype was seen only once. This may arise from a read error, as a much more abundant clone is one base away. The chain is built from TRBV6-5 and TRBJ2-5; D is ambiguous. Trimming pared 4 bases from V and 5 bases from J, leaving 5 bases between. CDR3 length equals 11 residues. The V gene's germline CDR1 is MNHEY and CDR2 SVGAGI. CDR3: CASSLHETQYF. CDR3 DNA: TGTGCCAGCAGTTTACATGAGACCCAGTACTTC.